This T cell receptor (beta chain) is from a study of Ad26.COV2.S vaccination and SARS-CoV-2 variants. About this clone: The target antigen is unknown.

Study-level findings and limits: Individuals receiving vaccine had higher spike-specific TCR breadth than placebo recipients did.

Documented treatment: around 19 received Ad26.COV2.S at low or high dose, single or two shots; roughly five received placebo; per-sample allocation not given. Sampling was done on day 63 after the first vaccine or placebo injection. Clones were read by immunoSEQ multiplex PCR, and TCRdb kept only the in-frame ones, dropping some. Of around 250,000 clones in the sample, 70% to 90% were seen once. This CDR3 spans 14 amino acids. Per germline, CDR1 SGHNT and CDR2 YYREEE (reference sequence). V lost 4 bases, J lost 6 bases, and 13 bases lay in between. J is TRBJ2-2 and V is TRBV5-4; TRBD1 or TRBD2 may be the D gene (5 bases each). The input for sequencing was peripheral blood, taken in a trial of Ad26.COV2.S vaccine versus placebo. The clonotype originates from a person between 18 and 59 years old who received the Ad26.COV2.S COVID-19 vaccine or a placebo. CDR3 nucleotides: TGTGCCAGCAGCGTGGTGGGGGAAGCCGGGGAGCTGTTTTTT. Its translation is CASSVVGEAGELFF.